The 10 T cell receptor beta chains below all came from one sample that was sequenced in a study of graft-versus-host responses after intestinal transplantation (dated by TCRdb to about 2021). Per the publication, the time point label means: cells obtained before transplantation from donor or recipient. Which antigens these TCRs recognize remains unknown. The library was prepared using the immunoSEQ multiplex PCR assay. The source is immuneACCESS, and TCRdb retained only in-frame sequences with V and J called. Part of the clones is not carried over; for the studies checked, unresolved V genes explain less than half of this, and the remainder is unexplained. The table for this sample lists approximately 120,000 clones; roughly 92% of them were counted only once. Around 0.15% of the sample rests with the top ten. The source material was unstimulated CD4+ T cells sorted from spleen or lymph node cells, sampled before intestinal transplant. These TCRs come from a human donor who received an intestinal transplant.

The chain couples TRBV7-3 to TRBJ2-4, with D possibly matching TRBD2 (7 bases). Germline-derived CDR1 and CDR2 are SGHTA and FQGTGA. Trimming cost V 5 bases and J 9 bases, with 17 bases left between them. The CDR3 consists of 14 residues. Here the CDR3 DNA reads TGTGCCAGCAGCCCCAATTCAGGGGAGGGCATTCAGTACTTC. This codes for CASSPNSGEGIQYF. The variable domain in full, completed from reference TRBV7-3 and TRBJ2-4, reads GAGVSQTPSNKVTEKGKYVELRCDPISGHTALYWYRQSLGQGPEFLIYFQGTGAADDSGLPNDRFFAVRPEGSVSTLKIQRTERGDSAVYLCASSPNSGEGIQYFGAGTRLSVL.

The V and J genes are TRBV7-9 and TRBJ1-6, with 7 bases fitting TRBD1. The germline CDR1 and CDR2 sequences are SEHNR and FQNEAQ (reference sequence). The CDR3 consists of 14 residues. The J segment lost 7 bases and the V segment lost 4 bases, leaving 4 bases of the junction unmatched. Here the CDR3 reads CASSSGTANSPLHF. Written as DNA, the CDR3 is TGTGCCAGCAGCTCCGGGACAGCCAATTCACCCCTCCACTTT. Drawing the rest from reference TRBV7-9 and TRBJ1-6, the complete variable domain is DTGVSQNPRHKITKRGQNVTFRCDPISEHNRLYWYRQTLGQGPEFLTYFQNEAQLEKSRLLSDRFSAERPKGSFSTLEIQRTEQGDSAMYLCASSSGTANSPLHFGNGTRLTVT.

The genes are TRBV5-6 and TRBJ1-2, with D uncertain. CDR3 length: 12 residues. Germline loops: CDR1 SGHDT, CDR2 YYEEEE. Trimming shortened V by 0 bases and J by 8 bases, and 8 bases separated the two germline ends. The CDR3 nucleotides read TGTGCCAGCAGCTTGGAGGCGCGGGGCTACACCTTC. It specifies CASSLEARGYTF.

The V call is TRBV18, the J call TRBJ1-5, with D uncertain. The CDR3 is 16 amino acids. Germline CDR1 KGHSH, CDR2 LQKENI. The V and J ends lost 6 bases and 1 base respectively, with 16 bases between them. CDR3 residues: CASSPWDLRSNQPQHF. CDR3 nucleotides: TGTGCCAGCTCCCCATGGGATCTTCGGAGCAATCAGCCCCAGCATTTT.

The chain joins TRBV9 to TRBJ2-3; D tentatively reads TRBD1 or TRBD2 (5 bases each). The CDR3 sequence is 14 residues long. From germline, CDR1 is SGDLS and CDR2 YYNGEE. V dropped 4 bases and J dropped 5 bases, with 14 bases sitting between them. CDR3 loop: CASSPKRGKDTQYF. DNA for the CDR3: TGTGCCAGCAGCCCAAAGAGGGGAAAAGATACGCAGTATTTT. Using reference TRBV9 and TRBJ2-3 for the parts outside the CDR3, the full variable domain is DSGVTQTPKHLITATGQRVTLRCSPRSGDLSVYWYQQSLDQGLQFLIQYYNGEERAKGNILERFSAQQFPDLHSELNLSSLELGDSALYFCASSPKRGKDTQYFGPGTRLTVL.

CDR3 sequence reads: CASSYGRLNTEAFF. The CDR3 region has the DNA TGTGCCAGCAGTTACGGACGGTTGAACACTGAAGCTTTCTTT. The gene calls are TRBV6-5 and TRBJ1-1; no clear D. The CDR3 is 14 residues long. Per germline, CDR1 MNHEY and CDR2 SVGAGI. Trimming pared 2 bases from V and 0 bases from J, leaving 7 bases between.

The genes are TRBV2 and TRBJ2-7; a weak D match, TRBD1 (7 bases). V lost 4 bases to trimming and J lost 4 bases, with 11 bases between them. The germline gives CDR1 SNHLY, CDR2 FYNNEI. CDR3 length equals 13 residues. CDR3 residues: CASSGQGGYEQYF. CDR3 DNA: TGTGCCAGCAGTGGGCAGGGGGGTTACGAGCAGTACTTC.

This chain connects TRBV6-6 to TRBJ2-5, with 8 bases identical to TRBD2. Germline V gives CDR1 MNHNY, CDR2 SVGAGI (reference sequence). The length of the CDR3 is 14 residues. V dropped 5 bases and J dropped 4; count of bases not matched to a gene: 6. The CDR3 loop is CASSLGLAGETQYF. CDR3 DNA sequence: TGTGCCAGCAGTCTAGGACTAGCTGGAGAGACCCAGTACTTC.

This clone was picked up one time. This chain uses TRBV6-4 with TRBJ2-5; D uncertain. V lost 7 bases, J lost 7 bases, and 22 bases lay in between. Germline V gives CDR1 MRHNA, CDR2 SNTAGT. The CDR3 extends over 15 amino acids. CDR3 protein: CASTLCRRPHGTQYF. CDR3 bases: TGTGCCAGCACCCTCTGCAGGCGACCCCACGGGACCCAGTACTTC.

The rearrangement links TRBV18 to TRBJ1-1; D not resolved. This CDR3 region has 14 residues. The V end lost 3 bases, the J end lost 4 bases, and 12 bases lay between the germline ends. Germline CDR1 KGHSH, CDR2 LQKENI. The CDR3 loop reads CASSPNSRITEAFF. CDR3 coding DNA: TGTGCCAGCTCACCTAACAGCCGGATCACTGAAGCTTTCTTT.